This T cell receptor beta chain comes out of a study of cytotoxic CD8 clonotypes in ibrutinib-treated CLL (dated by TCRdb to the early 2020s). In the study overall: The cohort was composed of approximately 11 relapsed/refractory and approximately 16 treatment-naive patients; IGHV unmutated status was identified in about 17 patients. Of the 90 or so participants in the trial, 25 to 30 had longitudinal samples available. The response samples were drawn at a median of 12 months into treatment, with a range of roughly 6 to 40 months. Cryopreserved peripheral blood mononuclear cells were collected before treatment, at response, and at either disease progression or sustained remission. On average, each sample had some 260,000 productive templates and under 95,000 productive rearrangements. All remission and progressive disease samples were collected while patients were still receiving ibrutinib. Partial responses were observed in 24 patients and complete responses in 2; after a median follow-up of 68 months, remission was maintained in about 15 patients and progression was observed in roughly 12. Overall study results and their limits: An increase in clonality was observed at ibrutinib response, with clonality remaining stable during sustained remission and falling back toward baseline at progression. At baseline, clonality was higher than in age-matched healthy donors and showed a strong correlation with circulating CD8+ T-cell counts. Public clonotypes were rare and either shrank or stayed stable during treatment, and the rise in clonality at ibrutinib response reflected expansion of private clonotypes. Sampling times were not matched between sustained-remission and progressing patients, and lymph node repertoires were not studied.

What this sample's time point label stands for: roughly 23 months on ibrutinib. For TCR beta library preparation, about 1.8 micrograms of genomic DNA were isolated from cryopreserved PBMCs. Longitudinal blood samples from CLL patients on ibrutinib monotherapy were analyzed using high-throughput TCR beta sequencing. The patients took part in an open-label, single-center phase 2 trial of ibrutinib monotherapy. Reading the germline V gene gives CDR1 ENHRY and CDR2 SYGVKD. The CDR3 sequence holds 14 residues, the cysteine and phenylalanine included. Left in the record is the CDR3 DNA by itself, 42 bases read in frame from the first base. The V end loses 4 bases and the J end loses 4 bases, and a stretch of 10 bases separates them. On this clone itself: Its antigen is not yet known. Base-call qualities are not available, and no considerably larger clone is one nucleotide away.

The goal of deep resolution MiSeq sequencing was a depth between 1 in 1 million and 1 in 200,000 T cells, and coverage averaged 10x per clonotype. The immunoSEQ hsTCRB Kit was used to generate TCR beta libraries. Regarding the original processing steps: The data were analyzed with ImmunoSEQ Analyzer and ImmunoSEQ Data Assistant, and V, D and J gene assignments followed IMGT definitions. Clonality, which ranges from 0 to 1, was calculated as one minus the normalized Shannon entropy of productive rearrangement frequencies. Only overrepresented clonotypes making up at least 0.05% of each patient's repertoire were included in the public clonotype analysis. About a dozen age-matched healthy donor repertoires from immuneACCESS served as clonality controls. The clones in this table, taken by TCRdb from immuneACCESS, are in-frame only. Not every clone is retained; where verified, under half of the shortfall comes from an unresolved V gene, and the cause of the rest is unknown. From that table come the V and J calls and clone size; the DNA was used to work out D and trimming. For this sample the table gives roughly 190,000 clones, of which around 72% were detected only once. The ten largest clones represent about an eighth of the sample.

Recombination linked TRBV10-3 to TRBJ2-2, and possibly TRBD1, on 5 matching bases. Material: PBMCs, obtained after 24 months of ibrutinib treatment. The sequence was collected from a human donor with chronic lymphocytic leukemia. The CDR3 here reads CAISGQSSTGELFF. The DNA reads TGTGCCATCAGTGGACAGTCGAGCACCGGGGAGCTGTTTTTT.